Each of the 18 T cell receptor beta chains below was sequenced from the same sample in a study of spatial heterogeneity in lung cancer. Time point defined: blood at routine non-recurrence follow-up after resection. TCRdb re-analysed the 5' RACE reads in MiXCR, keeping a single row per CDR3 protein. The sample consists of roughly 34,000 distinct CDR3 sequences, about 7.6% of them appearing once. This specimen was PBMCs, taken at follow-up. These receptors came from a male donor with early-stage non-small cell lung cancer.

This clonotype was counted ten times or more. The CDR3 region is CASSSSGGAADEQFF. CDR3 coding DNA: TGTGCCAGCAGCAGTAGCGGGGGGGCCGCGGATGAGCAGTTCTTC. V usage is TRBV2 and J usage is TRBJ2-1, with 11 positions matching TRBD2. V shed 6 bases, J shed 8 bases, and the junction held 9 bases outside the gene matches. This CDR3 contains 15 residues. Germline CDR1 and CDR2: SNHLY and FYNNEI.

This clonotype has ten or more counts. The CDR3 region has the DNA TGTGCCAGCAGCCCCTGGTCTGTCCCCAATGAGCAGTTCTTC. This codes for CASSPWSVPNEQFF. The genes are TRBV7-8 and TRBJ2-1; D is ambiguous. The germline V and J ends were trimmed by 5 bases and 6 bases, with 14 bases remaining between them. This CDR3 region has 14 residues. Germline assignment: CDR1 SGHVS and CDR2 FQNEAQ.

This clonotype occurred many times. The CDR3 is CASRVQGITGELFF. The CDR3 DNA reads as TGTGCCAGCAGAGTACAGGGTATTACCGGGGAGCTGTTTTTT. The V gene is TRBV2, the J gene TRBJ2-2, with D possibly TRBD1 on 6 matching bases. Per the germline V gene, CDR1 is SNHLY and CDR2 is FYNNEI. There are 14 residues in the CDR3. V lost 6 bases to trimming and J lost 5 bases, with 13 bases between them.

This clonotype was found a few times. V is TRBV5-1 and J is TRBJ2-5; TRBD1 matches at 7 bases. Germline V gene sequence: CDR1 SGHRS, CDR2 YFSETQ. V was clipped by 2 bases and J by 3 bases; unmatched bases: 4. CDR3 size: 14 residues. CDR3 sequence reads: CASSFHGTEETQYF. Written as DNA, the CDR3 is TGCGCCAGCAGCTTTCACGGGACAGAAGAGACCCAGTACTTC.

V gene TRBV3-1 combines with J gene TRBJ2-3; 12 bases fit TRBD2. The trim removed 0 bases at V and 5 bases at J, leaving 9 bases unmatched. This CDR3 contains 18 residues. From germline, CDR1 is LGHDT and CDR2 YNNKEL (reference sequence). CDR3 DNA: TGTGCCAGCAGCCAAGAGACTAGCGGGGGATGGGATGGAGATACGCAGTATTTT. Protein: CASSQETSGGWDGDTQYF.

This clonotype was counted ten times or more. The chain combines TRBV27 with TRBJ2-4; D gene ambiguous. V was pared by 4 bases and J by 1 base, with 11 bases between. There are 15 residues in the CDR3. CDR1 and CDR2 from the germline V gene are MNHEY and SMNVEV (reference sequence). CDR3 sequence reads: CASSSWVGAKNIQYF. As DNA, the CDR3 is TGTGCCAGCAGTTCGTGGGTCGGGGCCAAAAACATTCAGTACTTC.

The sample holds many counts of this clonotype. J is TRBJ2-5 and V is TRBV20-1; D may be TRBD2 (7 bases). V was trimmed by 3 bases and J by 4 bases, leaving 30 bases between them. This CDR3 has 19 residues. Germline CDR1 reads DFQATT; CDR2 reads SNEGSKA (reference sequence). For the CDR3, the DNA is TGCAGTGCTAGCAGGTTGAAAGGGGGGGAAAGTCTCTTGGGAGAGACCCAGTACTTC. This gives the protein CSASRLKGGESLLGETQYF.

This clonotype showed up many times. J is TRBJ1-2 and V is TRBV7-2; 9 nucleotides match TRBD1. Germline V lookup: CDR1 SGHTA, CDR2 FQGNSA. With V trimmed by 4 bases and J by 2 bases, 2 bases remained unmatched. This CDR3 contains 14 residues. This chain's CDR3 is CASSWGQGNYGYTF. In nucleotides, the CDR3 is TGTGCCAGCAGCTGGGGACAGGGAAACTATGGCTACACCTTC.

The table lists this clonotype with many counts. This chain connects TRBV6-6 to TRBJ1-1; 8 bases are shared with TRBD1. Germline values: CDR1 MNHNY, CDR2 SVGAGI (reference sequence). The CDR3 has 13 residues. V shed 4 bases, J shed 5 bases, and the junction held 3 bases outside the gene matches. CDR3 amino acids: CASSLQGVTEAFF. Here the CDR3 DNA reads TGTGCCAGCAGTTTACAGGGGGTTACTGAAGCTTTCTTT.

The chain has TRBV12-3 or TRBV12-4 and TRBJ2-1; 12 positions match TRBD2. V gave up 4 bases and J gave up 3 bases; unmatched junction bases: 4. CDR3 size: 16 residues. Written as DNA, the CDR3 is TGTGCCAGCAGTTCCCTACTAGCGGGGGGCTACAATGAGCAGTTCTTC. The encoded protein is CASSSLLAGGYNEQFF.

With respect to this clonotype: It may be a read error: a sequence one base away is much more abundant. The chain carries TRBV19 and TRBJ1-2, with TRBD1 matching over 7 bases. Germline CDR1 and CDR2: LNHDA and SQIVND (reference sequence). The CDR3 covers 11 residues. CDR3 in amino acids: CASRQGSGHTF. The CDR3 nucleotides are TGTGCCAGTAGACAGGGGAGTGGCCACACCTTC. Filled out from reference TRBV19 and TRBJ1-2, the complete variable domain reads DGGITQSPKYLFRKEGQNVTLSCEQNLNHDAMYWYRQDPGQGLRLIYYSQIVNDFQKGDIAEGYSVSREKKESFPLTVTSAQKNPTAFYLCASRQGSGHTFGSGTRLTVV.

The sample holds many counts of this clonotype. The chain couples TRBV16 to TRBJ2-3, with 9 positions matching TRBD1. Per the germline V gene, CDR1 is KGHSY and CDR2 is FQNENV. The V and J ends lost 3 bases and 2 bases, in that order; junction bases with no gene match: 3. The length of the CDR3 is 15 residues. DNA for the CDR3: TGTGCCAGCAGCCATGGGACAGGGACCACAGATACGCAGTATTTT. Its protein is CASSHGTGTTDTQYF.

This clonotype was seen ten or more times. The chain is built from TRBV27 and TRBJ2-6; 7 nucleotides line up with TRBD1. The V gene's germline CDR1 is MNHEY and CDR2 SMNVEV (reference sequence). With V trimmed by 6 bases and J by 5 bases, 10 bases remained unmatched. This CDR3 spans 16 amino acids. CDR3: CASRITGDSWANVLTF. In nucleotides, the CDR3 is TGTGCCAGCAGAATCACAGGGGATTCGTGGGCCAACGTCCTGACTTTC.

This clonotype came up many times. The chain couples TRBV5-1 to TRBJ1-2, with 8 bases identical to TRBD1. In germline, CDR1 is SGHRS, CDR2 YFSETQ. This CDR3 contains 15 residues. The ends lost 6 bases at V and 7 bases at J; junction bases unmatched: 14. CDR3 residues: CASNPQGDSSSGYTF. In nucleotides, the CDR3 is TGCGCCAGCAATCCACAGGGGGATTCATCCTCTGGCTACACCTTC.

This chain links TRBV29-1 with TRBJ1-1; 8 bases align to TRBD1. Trimming removed 6 bases from V and 3 bases from J; junction bases left unmatched: 6. This CDR3 has 13 amino acids. Germline V gene data show CDR1 as SQVTM and CDR2 as ANQGSEA. The DNA for the CDR3 is TGCAGCGTCCAGGGGGCTGACTACACTGAAGCTTTCTTT. As protein: CSVQGADYTEAFF.

At least ten counts were recorded for this clonotype. The V call is TRBV3-1, the J call TRBJ1-1; 10 bases align to TRBD1. The CDR3 has 15 amino acids. Germline V CDR1 and CDR2: LGHDT, YNNKEL (reference sequence). V dropped 2 bases and J dropped 5; count of bases not matched to a gene: 5. For the CDR3, the DNA is TGTGCCAGCAGCCAATGGACAGGGGGAGAAACTGAAGCTTTCTTT. It is translated as CASSQWTGGETEAFF. Together with reference TRBV3-1 and TRBJ1-1, the CDR3 gives the full variable domain: DTAVSQTPKYLVTQMGNDKSIKCEQNLGHDTMYWYKQDSKKFLKIMFSYNNKELIINETVPNRFSPKSPDKAHLNLHINSLELGDSAVYFCASSQWTGGETEAFFGQGTRLTVV.

This clonotype was seen ten or more times. The CDR3 nucleotides are TGTGCCAGCAGCCAACCATTAGGACATATGAACACTGAAGCTTTCTTT. Its protein product is CASSQPLGHMNTEAFF. The V call is TRBV4-2, the J call TRBJ1-1; a possible D gene is TRBD1 (5 bases). CDR3 size: 16 residues. CDR1 and CDR2 from the germline V gene are LGHNA and YNFKEQ. The V and J ends lost 2 bases and 0 bases respectively, with 13 bases between them.

This clonotype was found many times. The chain uses TRBV6-2 or TRBV6-3 and TRBJ1-4; TRBD1 agrees at 9 bases. Germline values: CDR1 MNHEY, CDR2 SVGEGT. CDR3 length: 14 amino acids. With 6 bases clipped from V and 8 bases from J, the junction kept 7 bases outside the gene matches. CDR3 amino acids: CASSRGQGTEKLFF. CDR3 in DNA: TGTGCCAGCAGCCGGGGACAGGGTACCGAAAAACTGTTTTTT.